The text below deals with one T cell receptor (beta chain). What it binds is unknown. Pooling of second doses given at about 4 or about 12 weeks was done. The data were obtained in a study of T cell responses to AZD1222 COVID-19 vaccine. Produced via immunoSEQ multiplex PCR; TCRdb's table is partial and in-frame only. The table records roughly 120,000 clones, around 88% of them present only once. V trimming: 5 bases; J trimming: 6 bases; junction bases outside the gene matches: 4. Germline values: CDR1 SGHKS, CDR2 YYEKEE (reference sequence). The CDR3 consists of 14 residues. The study, taken as a whole, reports: Clonal diversity may have been underestimated in mostly white British donors. At 160-218 and 743-854, vaccine-associated CD4 TCRs were dominant, and they spanned spike. Reports indicate that nearly half of spike-specific TCRs are directed at unmutated variant regions.

The sequence was collected from an adult who received the AZD1222 COVID-19 vaccine. V is TRBV5-5 and J is TRBJ2-1; TRBD1 agrees at 11 bases. The source was peripheral blood, collected 28 days after the second AZD1222 dose. The CDR3 sequence: CASRGTGGPNEQFF. DNA for the CDR3: TGTGCCAGCAGGGGGACAGGGGGACCCAATGAGCAGTTCTTC.